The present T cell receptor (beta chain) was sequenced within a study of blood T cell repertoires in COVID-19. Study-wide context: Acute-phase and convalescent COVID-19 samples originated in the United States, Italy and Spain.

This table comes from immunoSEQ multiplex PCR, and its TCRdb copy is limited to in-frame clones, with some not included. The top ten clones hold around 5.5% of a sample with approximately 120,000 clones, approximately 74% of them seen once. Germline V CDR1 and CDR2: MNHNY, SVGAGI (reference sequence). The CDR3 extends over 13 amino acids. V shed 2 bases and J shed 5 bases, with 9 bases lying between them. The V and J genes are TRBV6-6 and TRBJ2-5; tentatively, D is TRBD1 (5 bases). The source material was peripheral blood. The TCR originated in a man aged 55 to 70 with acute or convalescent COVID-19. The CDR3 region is CASSYRGWETQYF. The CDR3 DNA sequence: TGTGCCAGCAGTTACAGGGGTTGGGAGACCCAGTACTTC.